This T cell receptor beta chain was captured in a study of yellow fever vaccine responses in identical twins. The table lists this clonotype with a count of one. TCRdb re-analysed the RT-PCR reads in MiXCR, keeping a single row per CDR3 protein. The table lists approximately 10,000 distinct CDR3 sequences, approximately 83% of them singletons. Germline V gives CDR1 ENHRY, CDR2 SYGVKD. V was pared by 4 bases and J by 5 bases, with 14 bases between. The CDR3 spans 14 residues. The source is a woman under 30 who received the yellow fever vaccine. J is TRBJ1-1 and V is TRBV10-3; D not certain. Here the sequenced sample was T cells from blood (PBMCs), unsorted or a sorted subset (not recorded which), taken before or after yellow fever vaccination (not recorded which). CDR3 coding DNA: TGTGCCATCAGTGGGACGAACGGGTTAACTGAAGCTTTCTTT. It is translated as CAISGTNGLTEAFF.